The clone carrying this T cell receptor beta chain came up many times. Antigen specificity is unknown. The data stem from a study of T cells after posttransplantation cyclophosphamide. Study-level results: Donor CD8+ memory clones often dominated recipient blood repertoires at later times.

Sequencing was performed with immunoSEQ multiplex PCR; in TCRdb, only in-frame clones are kept and a portion is missing. The data show 40,000 to 55,000 clones, with none appearing a single time. Trimming took 7 bases from V and 3 from J, leaving 18 bases between them. This CDR3 comprises 16 residues. Looked up from germline, CDR1 is ENHRY and CDR2 is SYGVKD. The rearrangement uses TRBV10-3 and TRBJ2-2, with TRBD2 as a possible D gene (6 bases). Specimen: PBMCs. This clonotype was obtained from a man in his forties in good health, CMV-negative, and a related stem cell transplant donor. CDR3 sequence reads: CAIKRGSGGDTGELFF. The DNA of the CDR3 is TGTGCCATCAAACGGGGCTCAGGCGGGGACACCGGGGAGCTGTTTTTT.